The 13 T cell receptor beta chains below come from one sample, sequenced in a study of T cells in Graves' hyperthyroidism and ophthalmopathy. RNA transcripts were the template for amplifying TCR beta CDR3 regions. The primer set for the first-round RT-PCR of the TCR CDR3 was HTBI. TCRdb re-analysed the multiplex PCR reads in MiXCR, keeping a single row per CDR3 protein. The sample records 400,000 or so distinct CDR3 sequences, more than 14% being singletons. The sample comprised blood. These receptor sequences come from a woman aged 30 to 39 with Graves' ophthalmopathy.

The table lists this clonotype with many counts. The chain joins TRBV3-1 to TRBJ1-1, with no clear D. CDR1 LGHDT and CDR2 YNNKEL come from the germline V gene (reference sequence). The length of the CDR3 is 15 residues. Trimming cost V 1 base and J 10 bases, with 19 bases left between them. This chain's CDR3 is CASSQAAVGGKGAFF. DNA for the CDR3: TGTGCCAGCAGCCAAGCAGCTGTAGGAGGGAAGGGAGCTTTCTTT.

The chain combines TRBV5-6 with TRBJ1-5, with no clear D. This CDR3 contains 15 residues. Germline-derived CDR1 and CDR2 are SGHDT and YYEEEE. The ends were cut back, 4 bases at V and 2 bases at J, with 13 bases in the middle. The CDR3 sequence is CASSTRQTGNQPQHF. CDR3 DNA sequence: TGTGCCAGCAGCACCAGGCAAACGGGCAATCAGCCCCAGCATTTT.

This clonotype was counted many times. The chain combines TRBV5-1 with TRBJ2-7; 8 bases match TRBD1. The CDR3 sequence is 15 residues long. Germline V gives CDR1 SGHRS, CDR2 YFSETQ. Losses at the gene ends were 1 base for V and 0 bases for J; bases not matched to a gene: 3. CDR3 bases: TGCGCCAGCAGCTTGTTGGGGACAGGCTCCTACGAGCAGTACTTC. It codes for CASSLLGTGSYEQYF.

This clonotype has more than one count but fewer than ten. V is TRBV12-5 and J is TRBJ2-1, with TRBD2 matching 8 bases. The junction had 2 bases not matched to a gene; V was cut back by 4 bases and J by 3 bases. This CDR3 is built from 14 residues. Germline-derived CDR1 and CDR2 are LGHNT and FRNRAP. The CDR3 is CASGSGGHYNEQFF. In DNA, the CDR3 is TGTGCTAGTGGTTCGGGGGGGCACTACAATGAGCAGTTCTTC.

This chain links TRBV6-1 with TRBJ1-6, with a tentative D call TRBD1 (5 bases). From germline, CDR1 is MNHNS and CDR2 SASEGT. The V end was cut by 7 bases, the J end by 6 bases, with 13 bases between. The CDR3 is 14 residues long. CDR3 region: CASMGQGGNSPLHF. The CDR3 DNA reads as TGTGCCAGCATGGGGCAGGGAGGTAATTCACCCCTCCACTTT.

The V and J genes are TRBV15 and TRBJ1-1, with a possible D match to TRBD1 (5 bases). Germline V gives CDR1 LNHNV, CDR2 YYDKDF (reference sequence). The length of the CDR3 is 16 residues. The V end was cut by 0 bases, the J end by 0 bases, with 11 bases between. In DNA form, the CDR3 reads TGTGCCACCAGCAGAGATATCGGGGGTTTGAACACTGAAGCTTTCTTT. Translation: CATSRDIGGLNTEAFF.

This clonotype has ten or more counts. The gene calls are TRBV24-1 and TRBJ2-1; TRBD1 might be the D (6 bases). This CDR3 comprises 14 residues. CDR1 is KGHDR, CDR2 SFDVKD, per germline. Trimming removed 7 bases at V and 4 bases at J, with 13 bases between. The CDR3 sequence: CATSKKTGYNEQFF. The CDR3 DNA reads TGTGCCACCAGCAAAAAGACAGGTTACAATGAGCAGTTCTTC.

This clonotype was counted many times. The chain has TRBV7-9 and TRBJ2-3, with 11 bases identical to TRBD2. Germline assignment: CDR1 SEHNR and CDR2 FQNEAQ (reference sequence). Trimming removed 5 bases from V and 3 bases from J; junction bases left unmatched: 7. The CDR3 consists of 16 residues. The chain's CDR3 is CASSRTSGGSTDTQYF. In DNA form, the CDR3 reads TGTGCCAGCAGCCGAACTAGCGGGGGCAGTACAGATACGCAGTATTTT.

The J gene is TRBJ1-5, the V gene TRBV6-1; D may be TRBD1 (6 bases). Trimming took off 5 bases at V and 1 base at J, with 9 bases between the two ends. The CDR3 is 14 residues long. Germline V gives CDR1 MNHNS, CDR2 SASEGT. CDR3 sequence reads: CASSTGFSNQPQHF. The CDR3 nucleotides read TGTGCCAGCAGTACAGGGTTCAGCAATCAGCCCCAGCATTTT.

This clonotype showed up just a few times. The V gene is TRBV15, the J gene TRBJ2-3, with D perhaps given as TRBD1 or TRBD2 (5 bases each). Germline lookup yields CDR1 LNHNV and CDR2 YYDKDF (reference sequence). The CDR3 is 15 residues long. V was shortened by 1 base and J by 3 bases, with 11 bases between the two germline ends. CDR3 bases: TGTGCCACCAGCAGAGGGGGACGCGGGACAGATACGCAGTATTTT. Translating gives CATSRGGRGTDTQYF. Together with reference TRBV15 and TRBJ2-3, the CDR3 gives the full variable domain: DAMVIQNPRYQVTQFGKPVTLSCSQTLNHNVMYWYQQKSSQAPKLLFHYYDKDFNNEADTPDNFQSRRPNTSFCFLDIRSPGLGDTAMYLCATSRGGRGTDTQYFGPGTRLTVL.

This clonotype was seen many times. The chain combines TRBV28 with TRBJ2-5; weak D call: TRBD2 (5 bases). The germline V and J ends were trimmed by 3 bases and 5 bases, with 16 bases remaining between them. CDR1 and CDR2 from the germline V gene are MDHEN and SYDVKM. The CDR3 sequence is 15 residues long. DNA for the CDR3: TGTGCCAGCAGTTTGATGGCCCGGGGTGGCGAGACCCAGTACTTC. It specifies CASSLMARGGETQYF.

A word on this clonotype: One end of the junction does not line up with germline, which may come from a read error. The gene calls are TRBV18 and TRBJ2-7; 7 bases align to TRBD2. Germline V gene sequence: CDR1 KGHSH, CDR2 LQKENI. The CDR3 runs 15 residues. In nucleotides, the CDR3 is TGTGCCGGCTCAAACTGGACTAGTCCTATGTACGAGCAGTACTTC. Translated, it gives CAGSNWTSPMYEQYF. Using reference TRBV18 and TRBJ2-7 for the parts outside the CDR3, the full variable domain is NAGVMQNPRHLVRRRGQEARLRCSPMKGHSHVYWYRQLPEEGLKFMVYLQKENIIDESGMPKERFSAEFPKEGPSILRIQQVVRGDSAAYFCAGSNWTSPMYEQYFGPGTRLTVT.

The gene calls are TRBV14 and TRBJ2-7, with a possible D match to TRBD2 (6 bases). CDR1 and CDR2 from the germline V gene are SGHDN and FVKESK. This CDR3 region has 16 residues. Trimming took 3 bases from V and 0 from J, leaving 15 bases between them. The CDR3 DNA sequence: TGTGCCAGCAGCCATGTTAACGCGGGGCGCTCCTACGAGCAGTACTTC. It encodes CASSHVNAGRSYEQYF.